This TCR beta chain was sequenced for a study of cytomegalovirus exposure and HLA in healthy donors. It was with 60 Vbeta and 13 Jbeta primers that the PCR ran. The assay was immunoSEQ multiplex PCR, and TCRdb's table has in-frame clones only and misses some. The data contain roughly 190,000 clones, roughly 13% of them singletons. On this clone: Its specificity is unknown.

Whole-study findings and limits: It was confirmed in vitro that three of the CMV-associated chains were specific for CMV antigens. Across all donors, roughly uniform sequencing depth was an assumption of the presence/absence analyses. Judged likely to be a sequencing artifact was a cluster of highly shared sequence variants. Researchers reported in a later analysis that a missense DCLRE1C variant was tied to TCR beta V- and J-gene trimming.

V lost 1 base and J lost 4, with 7 bases in between. The CDR3 loop spans 13 amino acids. CDR1 is LGHNA and CDR2 is YNFKEQ in the germline V gene. Sequenced input: PBMCs. The rearrangement uses TRBV4-2 and TRBJ1-1, with D unresolved. This TCR was sampled from a middle-aged man in good health and CMV-seropositive. The CDR3 sequence: CASSQVLTTEAFF. CDR3 bases: TGTGCCAGCAGCCAAGTTCTAACCACTGAAGCTTTCTTT.